The following is a TCR beta chain sequence with its context. Sequenced by immunoSEQ multiplex PCR; TCRdb stores in-frame clones only, minus some. The sample records about 230,000 clones, around 88% being singletons. These data are taken from a study of blood T cell repertoires in COVID-19. Study information: The study drew acute and convalescent COVID-19 samples from the United States, Italy and Spain. T cells, B-cell-depleted T cells, or PBMCs supplied cDNA or gDNA.

V trimming: 3 bases; J trimming: 2 bases; junction bases outside the gene matches: 3. Germline V gene data show CDR1 as GTSNPN and CDR2 as SVGIG (reference sequence). This CDR3 has 14 amino acids. The receptor was derived from a woman aged 35 to 49 with acute COVID-19. J is TRBJ2-2 and V is TRBV30, with 7 bases lining up with TRBD2. Sequenced input: PBMCs or T cells enriched from blood (not recorded which). The CDR3 loop is CAWRAGPNTGELFF. The CDR3 nucleotides read TGTGCCTGGAGAGCGGGGCCTAACACCGGGGAGCTGTTTTTT. The variable domain in full, with the rest retrieved from reference TRBV30 and TRBJ2-2, is SQTIHQWPATLVQPVGSPLSLECTVEGTSNPNLYWYRQAAGRGLQLLFYSVGIGQISSEVPQNLSASRPQDRQFILSSKKLLLSDSGFYLCAWRAGPNTGELFFGEGSRLTVL.